This T cell receptor beta chain was sequenced for a study of CD8+CD57+ T cells in acquired aplastic anemia. Findings and caveats of the study: Researchers report that about 29 CD8+ CDR3 sequences appeared in both patients and controls.

Per the germline V gene, CDR1 is SGDLS and CDR2 is YYNGEE. Trimming took off 3 bases at V and 8 bases at J, with 20 bases between the two ends. CDR3 length equals 15 residues. Using genomic DNA as the template, TCR beta VDJ and CDR3 profiling was carried out. TCRdb re-derived calls from the reads in MiXCR, one entry per CDR3 protein. The repertoire has about 290,000 distinct CDR3 sequences, 45% to 65% of them found once; the top ten carry 1% to 1.5%. Remarks on this clonotype: Its antigen remains unknown.

Only patients with CD8+CD57+ cell expansion on flow cytometry were chosen for sequencing. Severe acquired aplastic anemia was present in every patient. The gene calls are TRBV9 and TRBJ2-5; D possibly matches TRBD1 or TRBD2 (7 bases each). The sequencing input was sorted CD4+, CD8+, or CD8+CD57+ T cells (not recorded which) from PBMCs. The sequence was obtained from a human donor with aplastic anemia. The CDR3 loop reads CASSGGGGAEGTQYF. CDR3 coding DNA: TGTGCCAGCAGCGGGGGAGGGGGCGCCGAGGGAACCCAGTACTTC.